What follows is one TCR beta chain and its context. This sample was included in a study of shared clonotypes between healthy human individuals. Trimming shortened V by 5 bases and J by 5 bases, and 9 bases separated the two germline ends. This CDR3 has 12 residues. Germline V gene sequence: CDR1 MNHEY, CDR2 SVGAGI. Generated by immunoSEQ multiplex PCR, the TCRdb table keeps only in-frame clones and is missing some. The repertoire consists of around 1,000,000 clones, with 60% to 85% occurring once and the leading ten covering approximately 0.9%. The chain combines TRBV6-5 with TRBJ1-2; D is uncertain. The source is a man between 18 and 35 years old in good health. Some clones in this sample may be carry-over from other donors' samples. The sequenced sample consisted of memory CD4+ T cells from PBMCs. Subset described: CD45RA-negative fraction. CDR3 region: CASSPRPYGYTF. The CDR3 DNA sequence: TGTGCCAGCAGTCCCCGACCTTATGGCTACACCTTC.